These 22 T cell receptor beta chains came from one sample sequenced in a study of blood T cell repertoires in COVID-19. TCRdb's table, derived via immunoSEQ multiplex PCR, lists solely in-frame clones and lacks some. Among 380,000 or so clones listed, 81% were seen once. Sequencing used peripheral blood. The receptors shown here come from a human donor with acute or convalescent COVID-19. The donor label of this sample is uncertain.

The V call is TRBV5-1, the J call TRBJ1-2; D is uncertain. Germline assignment: CDR1 SGHRS and CDR2 YFSETQ. This CDR3 region has 13 residues. The germline V and J ends were trimmed by 5 bases and 8 bases, with 16 bases remaining between them. The CDR3 here is CASSEGGVSGYTF. CDR3 nucleotides: TGCGCCAGCAGTGAGGGCGGCGTCTCCGGCTACACCTTC.

This chain links TRBV27 with TRBJ2-7; a possible D gene is TRBD2 (7 bases). Trimming shortened V by 0 bases and J by 3 bases, and 18 bases separated the two germline ends. CDR1 and CDR2 (germline): MNHEY, SMNVEV (reference sequence). This CDR3 is built from 17 residues. This CDR3 is CASSLSGVGGGFYEQYF. The CDR3 nucleotides are TGTGCCAGCAGTTTATCGGGGGTAGGGGGAGGGTTCTACGAGCAGTACTTC.

The genes are TRBV7-8 and TRBJ1-2; TRBD1 matches at 8 bases. The length of the CDR3 is 15 residues. Trimming cost V 5 bases and J 8 bases; bases outside gene matches: 13. The germline gives CDR1 SGHVS, CDR2 FQNEAQ. In nucleotides, the CDR3 is TGTGCCAGCAGCCCGGGATACTCGGGACAGGACGGCTACACCTTC. Translating it yields CASSPGYSGQDGYTF.

This clone was counted between two and nine times. The V call is TRBV28, the J call TRBJ1-2; TRBD1 agrees at 9 bases. V was clipped by 3 bases and J by 6 bases; unmatched bases: 14. The CDR3 loop spans 17 amino acids. Germline CDR1 and CDR2: MDHEN and SYDVKM. CDR3 sequence (DNA): TGTGCCAGCAGTTTGTTTGAGGACGCCGGGACAGGGAATGGCTACACCTTC. Its protein is CASSLFEDAGTGNGYTF.

This chain uses TRBV14 with TRBJ1-2; the D is unclear. Germline CDR1 reads SGHDN; CDR2 reads FVKESK. This CDR3 spans 11 amino acids. V lost 4 bases, J lost 7 bases, and 7 bases lay in between. CDR3 region: CASSLGGGYTF. CDR3 in DNA: TGTGCCAGCAGCCTAGGAGGTGGCTACACCTTC.

This clone has only a few counts. The chain is built from TRBV10-1 and TRBJ2-7; 9 bases align to TRBD1. CDR1 and CDR2 (germline): WNHNN, SYGVQD (reference sequence). CDR3 length: 14 residues. The trim removed 5 bases at V and 5 bases at J, leaving 7 bases unmatched. Here the CDR3 DNA reads TGCGCCAGCAGTTCACAGGGGGCTCCTCACGAGCAGTACTTC. Amino acids: CASSSQGAPHEQYF.

V gene TRBV4-1 combines with J gene TRBJ1-6; D is undetermined. Trimming took 1 base from V and 0 from J, leaving 10 bases between them. This CDR3 region has 17 residues. CDR1 and CDR2 from the germline V gene are MGHRA and YSYEKL. The CDR3 nucleotides are TGCGCCAGCAGCCAAGGGTGGGAGAGCTCCTATAATTCACCCCTCCACTTT. Residues: CASSQGWESSYNSPLHF.

The rearrangement links TRBV7-9 to TRBJ2-3; 12 bases align to TRBD2. Trimming took 5 bases from V and 3 from J; bases not matched to a gene: 6. Germline V gene sequence: CDR1 SEHNR, CDR2 FQNEAQ (reference sequence). The CDR3 sequence is 16 residues long. In DNA form, the CDR3 reads TGTGCCAGCAGCCCAACCGGACTAGCGGGGACAGATACGCAGTATTTT. Residues: CASSPTGLAGTDTQYF.

The chain is built from TRBV2 and TRBJ2-1, with D possibly TRBD1 on 6 matching bases. Germline CDR1 and CDR2: SNHLY and FYNNEI. The CDR3 sequence is 13 residues long. The V gene lost 7 bases and the J gene lost 4 bases, with 11 bases spanning the gap. The CDR3 DNA sequence: TGTGCCAGCAACAGGGTAGAGTACAATGAGCAGTTCTTC. Its protein product is CASNRVEYNEQFF.

Details on this clone: At the DNA level, this CDR3 is encoded by other sequences in the same sample as well. The chain links TRBV18 to TRBJ1-1; 7 positions agree with TRBD1. J lost 1 base, V lost 5 bases, and 4 bases had no gene match. Germline V CDR1 and CDR2: KGHSH, LQKENI. This CDR3 region has 14 residues. CDR3 sequence: CASSSTGENTEAFF. The CDR3 nucleotides are TGTGCCAGCTCATCTACAGGGGAGAACACTGAAGCTTTCTTT.

V gene TRBV3-1 (or the pseudogene TRBV3-2) combines with J gene TRBJ2-7; TRBD2 matches 7 bases. V was clipped by 4 bases and J by 6 bases; unmatched bases: 18. Germline V gives CDR1 LGHDT, CDR2 YNNKEL (reference sequence). This CDR3 is 17 amino acids long. CDR3 loop: CASSPLAPGGRAGEQYF. DNA of the CDR3: TGTGCCAGCAGCCCCCTGGCCCCGGGAGGCCGCGCAGGCGAGCAGTACTTC.

This clone was counted a few times. The chain has TRBV5-8 and TRBJ2-1; TRBD2 aligns across 7 bases. The CDR3 loop spans 16 amino acids. Germline V gene sequence: CDR1 SGHTS, CDR2 YDEGEE. Trimming cost V 1 base and J 9 bases; bases outside gene matches: 13. This chain's CDR3 is CASSLFAGAQTSEQFF. Written as DNA, the CDR3 is TGTGCCAGCAGCTTGTTCGCGGGAGCCCAGACGAGTGAGCAGTTCTTC.

This chain links TRBV28 with TRBJ1-4, with D perhaps TRBD1 (6 bases). The CDR3 is 17 amino acids. V lost 2 bases, J lost 7 bases, and 20 bases lay in between. CDR1 MDHEN and CDR2 SYDVKM come from the germline V gene. CDR3 in amino acids: CASSLAGRGIPSEKLFF. The CDR3 DNA reads as TGTGCCAGCAGTTTAGCCGGGAGGGGGATACCCAGTGAAAAACTGTTTTTT.

This chain connects TRBV7-9 to TRBJ2-5, with D maybe TRBD2 (6 bases). CDR1 and CDR2 from the germline V gene are SEHNR and FQNEAQ (reference sequence). The CDR3 spans 16 residues. V lost 3 bases, J lost 0 bases, and 14 bases lay in between. CDR3 sequence (DNA): TGTGCCAGCAGCTTCCTAGGGCGGGGAAACCAAGAGACCCAGTACTTC. Protein: CASSFLGRGNQETQYF.

This clone was observed a single time. The gene calls are TRBV11-2 and TRBJ1-1; TRBD1 matches at 8 bases. The germline V gene encodes CDR1 SGHAT and CDR2 FQNNGV. The CDR3 covers 14 residues. Trimming took 5 bases from V and 1 from J; bases not matched to a gene: 3. CDR3 residues: CASSVTGGNTEAFF. In nucleotides, the CDR3 is TGTGCCAGCAGCGTAACAGGGGGGAACACTGAAGCTTTCTTT.

V is TRBV2 and J is TRBJ1-4; D not certain. In germline, CDR1 is SNHLY, CDR2 FYNNEI. Trimming took off 2 bases at V and 3 bases at J, with 10 bases between the two ends. The length of the CDR3 is 15 residues. CDR3 protein: CASSESPVSNEKLFF. The DNA of the CDR3 is TGTGCCAGCAGTGAATCCCCGGTGTCTAATGAAAAACTGTTTTTT.

The chain recombines TRBV30 with TRBJ1-6, with D possibly being TRBD1 (5 bases). The CDR3 spans 13 residues. Trimming took 0 bases from V and 10 from J, leaving 10 bases between them. Germline V lookup: CDR1 GTSNPN, CDR2 SVGIG (reference sequence). CDR3 coding DNA: TGTGCCTGGAGTGTAGACAGCAAGTCACCCCTCCACTTT. Its translation: CAWSVDSKSPLHF.

The rearrangement uses TRBV6-5 and TRBJ1-6, with TRBD1 as a possible D gene (5 bases). V dropped 4 bases and J dropped 10 bases, with 17 bases sitting between them. The CDR3 has 15 amino acids. Per germline, CDR1 MNHEY and CDR2 SVGAGI. The chain's CDR3 is CASSSRPGIQSPLHF. DNA for the CDR3: TGTGCCAGCAGTTCCCGTCCAGGGATCCAATCACCCCTCCACTTT.

This chain joins TRBV5-6 and TRBJ1-1; the match to TRBD1 covers 8 bases. Germline V gives CDR1 SGHDT, CDR2 YYEEEE. The CDR3 contains 14 residues. The V gene end was trimmed by 0 bases and the J gene end by 4 bases; junction bases not matched to a gene: 2. CDR3 amino acids: CASSLGQGTTEAFF. The CDR3 DNA reads TGTGCCAGCAGCTTGGGACAGGGGACCACTGAAGCTTTCTTT.

The table lists this clone with a count of one. V usage is TRBV19 and J usage is TRBJ1-3, with D unresolved. Germline V gene data show CDR1 as LNHDA and CDR2 as SQIVND (reference sequence). Trimming pared 0 bases from V and 9 bases from J, leaving 21 bases between. The CDR3 extends over 17 amino acids. This CDR3 is CASSIDDGRSRRSTIYF. The CDR3 nucleotides are TGTGCCAGTAGTATAGATGACGGCAGATCCAGAAGGAGCACCATATATTTT.

The rearrangement uses TRBV12-5 and TRBJ1-2; D is unclear. V lost 1 base and J 6 bases, leaving 9 bases between the germline ends. Germline assignment: CDR1 LGHNT and CDR2 FRNRAP. This CDR3 has 13 amino acids. In nucleotides, the CDR3 is TGTGCTAGTGGTTTGGCGGGATCTGATGGCTACACCTTC. This codes for CASGLAGSDGYTF.

This clone occurred once. The chain employs TRBV3-1 (or the pseudogene TRBV3-2) and TRBJ1-1, with D tentatively TRBD1 (5 bases). Trimming took off 4 bases at V and 1 base at J, with 10 bases between the two ends. The germline V gene encodes CDR1 LGHDT and CDR2 YNNKEL (reference sequence). This CDR3 region has 14 residues. The CDR3 nucleotides read TGTGCCAGCAGCCGTCTAAGGGGGAACACTGAAGCTTTCTTT. This sequence encodes CASSRLRGNTEAFF.